The 31 T cell receptor beta chains below were found in one sample sequenced in a study of blood T cell repertoires in COVID-19. Profiling relied on immunoSEQ multiplex PCR, and the TCRdb table lists in-frame clones only, not all of them. The sample lists roughly 250,000 clones, approximately 90% occurring once. Sequenced material: peripheral blood. The receptors come from a woman in her thirties or forties with acute or convalescent COVID-19.

The sample holds one count of this clone. The J gene is TRBJ2-5, the V gene TRBV7-2; 11 bases fit TRBD2. Trimming at V came to 4 bases and at J to 5 bases, leaving 6 bases not matched to a gene. Germline V gene lookup returns CDR1 SGHTA and CDR2 FQGNSA. The CDR3 is 15 amino acids. The CDR3 spells CASSSVAGGHETQYF. The CDR3 DNA sequence: TGTGCCAGCAGCTCCGTAGCGGGGGGGCATGAGACCCAGTACTTC. The full variable domain, with the rest looked up from reference TRBV7-2 and TRBJ2-5, is GAGVSQSPSNKVTEKGKDVELRCDPISGHTALYWYRQSLGQGLEFLIYFQGNSAPDKSGLPSDRFSAERTGGSVSTLTIQRTQQEDSAVYLCASSSVAGGHETQYFGPGTRLLVL.

The count of this clone is one. The J gene is TRBJ1-1, the V gene TRBV27; weak D call: TRBD1 (6 bases). V was trimmed by 10 bases and J by 0 bases, leaving 12 bases between them. The germline CDR1 and CDR2 sequences are MNHEY and SMNVEV (reference sequence). The CDR3 has 13 residues. The CDR3 region has the DNA TGTGCCACCCGGGGGGCTCTGAACACTGAAGCTTTCTTT. Translated, it gives CATRGALNTEAFF.

The V and J genes are TRBV5-1 and TRBJ2-1, with 7 positions matching TRBD1. The V gene's germline CDR1 is SGHRS and CDR2 YFSETQ. The CDR3 runs 14 residues. J gave up 5 bases and V 4 bases, and 6 bases lay outside the gene matches. The CDR3 is CASSPGQLDNEQFF. CDR3 coding DNA: TGCGCCAGCAGCCCGGGACAGTTGGACAATGAGCAGTTCTTC.

This chain connects TRBV5-4 to TRBJ1-2; D is uncertain. CDR1 SGHNT and CDR2 YYREEE come from the germline V gene (reference sequence). The CDR3 has 15 residues. The V and J ends lost 0 bases and 3 bases respectively, with 12 bases between them. The CDR3 region has the DNA TGTGCCAGCAGCTTGGGTAATCGGGTTGACTATGGCTACACCTTC. Amino acids: CASSLGNRVDYGYTF.

The chain links TRBV3-1 (or the pseudogene TRBV3-2) to TRBJ1-2; 9 bases are a match to TRBD1. There are 15 residues in the CDR3. J lost 4 bases, V lost 4 bases, and 7 bases had no gene match. Germline V lookup: CDR1 LGHDT, CDR2 YNNKEL (reference sequence). The CDR3 region is CASSRPGQGSYGYTF. The DNA of the CDR3 is TGTGCCAGCAGCCGCCCCGGACAGGGGAGCTATGGCTACACCTTC.

The chain links TRBV24-1 to TRBJ1-2; possibly TRBD1 for D (5 bases). Trimming removed 2 bases from V and 5 bases from J, with 8 bases in between. This CDR3 is built from 13 residues. The V gene's germline CDR1 is KGHDR and CDR2 SFDVKD. The CDR3 spells CATSDWPGYGYTF. In DNA form, the CDR3 reads TGTGCCACCAGTGATTGGCCAGGGTATGGCTACACCTTC.

This chain joins TRBV10-3 and TRBJ2-5; 9 nucleotides match TRBD1. This CDR3 comprises 15 residues. With 10 bases clipped from V and 9 bases from J, the junction kept 18 bases outside the gene matches. Germline CDR1 and CDR2: ENHRY and SYGVKD. The CDR3, as DNA: TGTGCCACCCGGAACCGGGACAGGGTCCAGGGGGCCCAGTACTTC. Its protein product is CATRNRDRVQGAQYF.

This clone was observed once. CDR3 sequence reads: CASSAQGVNTQYF. Here the CDR3 DNA reads TGTGCCAGCAGTGCCCAGGGGGTAAATACGCAGTATTTT. J is TRBJ2-3 and V is TRBV2, with TRBD1 matching over 7 bases. The CDR3 runs 13 residues. Trimming at V came to 4 bases and at J to 7 bases, leaving 5 bases not matched to a gene. CDR1 and CDR2 from the germline V gene are SNHLY and FYNNEI.

Regarding this clone: The same CDR3 also results from other DNA sequences found in this sample. The chain joins TRBV6-5 to TRBJ1-2; TRBD1 matches 8 bases. CDR1 and CDR2 (germline): MNHEY, SVGAGI. This CDR3 is built from 13 residues. J was trimmed by 4 bases and V by 5 bases; bases with no gene match: 3. CDR3 loop: CASSLDRGYGYTF. In DNA form, the CDR3 reads TGTGCCAGCAGTCTAGACAGGGGCTATGGCTACACCTTC.

V gene TRBV19 combines with J gene TRBJ1-5; 7 nucleotides align to TRBD1. The CDR3 is made up of 17 amino acids. J gave up 6 bases and V 5 bases, and 16 bases lay outside the gene matches. Germline CDR1 is LNHDA and CDR2 is SQIVND (reference sequence). CDR3 DNA: TGTGCCAGTAGTGTACAGGGGATTGTTAGTAGGTCTCAGCCCCAGCATTTT. It specifies CASSVQGIVSRSQPQHF.

The chain carries TRBV11-2 and TRBJ1-2; 10 positions match TRBD1. V lost 0 bases and J lost 4; bases outside the gene matches: 5. The length of the CDR3 is 16 residues. The germline CDR1 and CDR2 sequences are SGHAT and FQNNGV. CDR3 loop: CASSLDGQGGSYGYTF. The CDR3 DNA reads as TGTGCCAGCAGCTTAGACGGACAGGGGGGTAGCTATGGCTACACCTTC. The full variable domain, rest sourced from reference TRBV11-2 and TRBJ1-2, is EAGVAQSPRYKIIEKRQSVAFWCNPISGHATLYWYQQILGQGPKLLIQFQNNGVVDDSQLPKDRFSAERLKGVDSTLKIQPAKLEDSAVYLCASSLDGQGGSYGYTFGSGTRLTVV.

This chain joins TRBV19 and TRBJ1-2, with 7 bases aligning to TRBD1. Per the germline V gene, CDR1 is LNHDA and CDR2 is SQIVND (reference sequence). The CDR3 is 16 residues long. V lost 7 bases to trimming and J lost 0 bases; unmatched junction nucleotides: 11. The CDR3 DNA reads TGTGCCAGTAACATCCCGGGACAGCTAACTAACTATGGCTACACCTTC. Its protein product is CASNIPGQLTNYGYTF.

This clone was detected a few times. J is TRBJ1-1 and V is TRBV2; D is uncertain. The length of the CDR3 is 14 residues. V was pared by 7 bases and J by 0 bases, with 12 bases between. Germline assignment: CDR1 SNHLY and CDR2 FYNNEI. CDR3 in DNA: TGTGCCAGCAAGGATGGCGGCATGAACACTGAAGCTTTCTTT. It translates to CASKDGGMNTEAFF.

The chain couples TRBV24-1 to TRBJ2-7; TRBD2 is a possible D gene (7 bases). The germline CDR1 and CDR2 sequences are KGHDR and SFDVKD. This CDR3 is 14 amino acids long. V was trimmed by 0 bases and J by 7 bases, leaving 12 bases between them. The CDR3 DNA is TGTGCCACCAGTGATTTGGGGGGGGCTGAGGAGCAGTACGTC. This encodes CATSDLGGAEEQYV.

This chain connects TRBV5-1 to TRBJ1-1; 11 bases line up with TRBD1. CDR3 length equals 17 residues. Germline CDR1 SGHRS, CDR2 YFSETQ. The V and J ends lost 4 bases and 3 bases, in that order; junction bases with no gene match: 11. The CDR3 loop is CASSVRKGDRGYTEAFF. CDR3 bases: TGCGCCAGCAGCGTAAGAAAAGGGGACAGGGGGTACACTGAAGCTTTCTTT.

This sequence joins TRBV6-5 and TRBJ1-2; 9 nucleotides agree with TRBD1. The ends lost 2 bases at V and 2 bases at J; junction bases unmatched: 6. The germline V gene encodes CDR1 MNHEY and CDR2 SVGAGI. This CDR3 has 16 residues. The CDR3 loop reads CASSYGTGSDNYGYTF. CDR3 DNA: TGTGCCAGCAGTTACGGGACAGGGTCAGACAACTATGGCTACACCTTC.

The chain links TRBV11-2 to TRBJ1-4, with D perhaps matching TRBD1 (5 bases). The germline gives CDR1 SGHAT, CDR2 FQNNGV. V gave up 5 bases and J gave up 4 bases, with 14 bases separating them. This CDR3 has 15 amino acids. The CDR3 DNA sequence: TGTGCCAGCAGCAACCCGGGACTGCTTAATGAAAAACTGTTTTTT. The encoded protein is CASSNPGLLNEKLFF.

V and J are TRBV3-1 (or the pseudogene TRBV3-2) and TRBJ2-3; D might be TRBD2 (6 bases). This CDR3 is 15 amino acids long. V lost 4 bases to trimming and J lost 4 bases, with 15 bases between them. Per the germline V gene, CDR1 is LGHDT and CDR2 is YNNKEL (reference sequence). The CDR3 loop is CASSPSDGEADTQYF. The CDR3 DNA is TGTGCCAGCAGCCCTTCTGACGGGGAGGCAGATACGCAGTATTTT.

CDR3 region: CASSIDAGTGVQPQHF. The DNA of the CDR3 is TGTGCCAGTAGTATAGATGCAGGGACAGGGGTTCAGCCCCAGCATTTT. The chain couples TRBV19 to TRBJ1-5; 10 nucleotides line up with TRBD1. The V gene end was trimmed by 0 bases and the J gene end by 6 bases; junction bases not matched to a gene: 5. Germline CDR1 LNHDA, CDR2 SQIVND (reference sequence). CDR3 length equals 16 residues. Full variable domain (missing parts from reference TRBV19 and TRBJ1-5): DGGITQSPKYLFRKEGQNVTLSCEQNLNHDAMYWYRQDPGQGLRLIYYSQIVNDFQKGDIAEGYSVSREKKESFPLTVTSAQKNPTAFYLCASSIDAGTGVQPQHFGDGTRLSIL.

The J gene is TRBJ1-1, the V gene TRBV5-6; tentative D call: TRBD1 (5 bases). Germline values: CDR1 SGHDT, CDR2 YYEEEE. V was clipped by 4 bases and J by 2 bases, with 15 bases between them. The CDR3 loop spans 15 amino acids. DNA for the CDR3: TGTGCCAGCAGCCGGGGGAGTCTATTTAACACTGAAGCTTTCTTT. This translates into CASSRGSLFNTEAFF.

The chain employs TRBV9 and TRBJ1-1, with D tentatively TRBD1 (5 bases). V lost 0 bases, J lost 7 bases, and 10 bases lay in between. CDR1 SGDLS and CDR2 YYNGEE come from the germline V gene. This CDR3 has 13 residues. The CDR3 DNA sequence: TGTGCCAGCAGCGTAGCGACCGGGGGTGAAGCTTTCTTT. This translates into CASSVATGGEAFF.

The genes are TRBV3-1 (or the pseudogene TRBV3-2) and TRBJ1-1, with 7 bases that match TRBD1. V shed 1 base and J 6 bases; nucleotides not matched to a gene: 2. Germline CDR1 is LGHDT and CDR2 is YNNKEL (reference sequence). The CDR3 covers 13 residues. In DNA, the CDR3 is TGTGCCAGCAGCCAAGGGGACAGTTCTGAAGCTTTCTTT. Encoded protein: CASSQGDSSEAFF.

The gene calls are TRBV5-6 and TRBJ1-6, with D unclear. This CDR3 region has 15 residues. Trimming took off 4 bases at V and 9 bases at J, with 17 bases between the two ends. CDR1 and CDR2 from the germline V gene are SGHDT and YYEEEE. CDR3 region: CASSPPGSTGSPLHF. CDR3 DNA sequence: TGTGCCAGCAGCCCCCCTGGCTCGACGGGTTCACCCCTCCACTTT.

This clone turned up a few times. The CDR3 region has the DNA TGTGCCAGCAGCGCGCAGGGGTTAGGCTACACCTTC. It codes for CASSAQGLGYTF. The chain carries TRBV9 and TRBJ1-2, with D possibly TRBD1 on 6 matching bases. Germline V gene lookup returns CDR1 SGDLS and CDR2 YYNGEE. V gave up 3 bases and J gave up 8 bases, with 11 bases separating them. The CDR3 length is 12 residues.

The rearrangement links TRBV5-1 to TRBJ1-1, with a weak D call TRBD1 (6 bases). CDR1 and CDR2 from the germline V gene are SGHRS and YFSETQ. V lost 4 bases, J lost 7 bases, and 20 bases lay in between. The CDR3 contains 15 residues. The CDR3 sequence: CASSVDVGQSNEAFF. DNA of the CDR3: TGCGCCAGCAGCGTAGACGTTGGACAGTCCAATGAAGCTTTCTTT.

This sequence joins TRBV6-6 and TRBJ1-6; D not certain. Germline CDR1 is MNHNY and CDR2 is SVGAGI (reference sequence). V dropped 8 bases and J dropped 7 bases, with 12 bases sitting between them. The CDR3 contains 13 residues. This CDR3 is CASSGRENSPLHF. DNA for the CDR3: TGTGCCAGCTCCGGTAGGGAGAATTCACCCCTCCACTTT.

On this clone: The junction and the germline gene differ at one end; a read error may be behind it. The gene calls are TRBV6-5 and TRBJ2-1; no clear D gene. The CDR3 is 13 residues long. Germline V CDR1 and CDR2: MNHEY, SVGAGI. The CDR3 sequence: CASSDSAFGEQFF. The CDR3 DNA is TGTGCCAGCAGTGACTCCGCTTTCGGTGAGCAGTTCTTC.

The chain carries TRBV21-1 and TRBJ1-5; the table gives TRBD1 as D, unverified against the DNA. TRBV21-1 is termed a pseudogene. CDR3 size: 16 residues. The CDR3 coding sequence is TGTGCCAGCAGCACCCCCCTTCGACAGGGTCATCAGCCCCAGCATTTT. Encoded protein: CASSTPLRQGHQPQHF.

The CDR3 sequence: CASSMQGYQETQYF. CDR3 DNA: TGTGCCAGTAGTATGCAGGGGTACCAAGAGACCCAGTACTTC. The genes are TRBV19 and TRBJ2-5; maybe TRBD1 (6 bases). Trimming pared 3 bases from V and 0 bases from J, leaving 8 bases between. This CDR3 is 14 amino acids long. Germline loops: CDR1 LNHDA, CDR2 SQIVND (reference sequence).

This chain uses TRBV10-1 with TRBJ2-1, with TRBD2 identical over 15 bases. The CDR3 loop spans 17 amino acids. V was pared by 3 bases and J by 9 bases, with 9 bases of the junction left unmatched. CDR1 and CDR2 (germline): WNHNN, SYGVQD (reference sequence). CDR3 sequence (DNA): TGCGCCAGCAGTGAACGGACTAGCGGGGGGGGAGTTAGTGAGCAGTTCTTC. Protein: CASSERTSGGGVSEQFF.

The chain links TRBV10-3 to TRBJ2-1; 10 nucleotides match TRBD2. There are 19 residues in the CDR3. J gave up 0 bases and V 0 bases, and 8 bases lay outside the gene matches. Germline lookup yields CDR1 ENHRY and CDR2 SYGVKD. The CDR3 region is CAISESRGLAGASYNEQFF. In nucleotides, the CDR3 is TGTGCCATCAGTGAGTCAAGGGGGCTAGCGGGGGCCTCCTACAATGAGCAGTTCTTC.